A selection of T cell receptor beta chains follows, all from one sample in a study of blood T cell repertoires in COVID-19. Method: immunoSEQ multiplex PCR; TCRdb's copy keeps in-frame clones and lacks some. The sample has 150,000 to 200,000 clones, approximately 84% seen once. The source material was PBMCs or T cells enriched from blood (not recorded which). These receptors were collected from a man in his fifties or sixties who had recovered from COVID-19. Each CDR3 is given with its conserved first and last residue. The order of the fields is CDR3 protein, clone size, CDR3 length, J gene, V gene. Clone size is shown for a subset of rows, as once, few, many or a class of expanded clone.

CDR3: CASSEGLAGRSSYEQYF
size: -
length: 17
J: TRBJ2-7
V: TRBV6-1

CDR3: CAALGTATEAFF
size: -
length: 12
J: TRBJ1-1
V: TRBV28

CDR3: CASSVGRGQGEKLFF
size: -
length: 15
J: TRBJ1-4
V: TRBV9

CDR3: CASSESVVYF
size: -
length: 10
J: TRBJ2-7
V: TRBV6-1

CDR3: CASSLASGQATEAFF
size: -
length: 15
J: TRBJ1-1
V: TRBV7-9

CDR3: CASSRSLSTDTQYF
size: -
length: 14
J: TRBJ2-3
V: TRBV28

CDR3: CASSWQGLGSYEQYF
size: -
length: 15
J: TRBJ2-7
V: TRBV13

CDR3: CASRRTRVLDTEAFF
size: once
length: 15
J: TRBJ1-1
V: TRBV6-5

CDR3: CASSTPGTGEAEQYF
size: -
length: 15
J: TRBJ2-7
V: TRBV21-1

CDR3: CASSPSGSVNTIYF
size: once
length: 14
J: TRBJ1-3
V: TRBV18

CDR3: CASRRSSYNEQFF
size: -
length: 13
J: TRBJ2-1
V: TRBV5-4

CDR3: CASSVGTGGSSGNTIYF
size: -
length: 17
J: TRBJ1-3
V: TRBV9

CDR3: CASRSGQGSTGELFF
size: -
length: 15
J: TRBJ2-2
V: TRBV5-5

CDR3: CASRGLAGEAGELFF
size: few
length: 15
J: TRBJ2-2
V: TRBV2

CDR3: CASRETDNEQFF
size: -
length: 12
J: TRBJ2-1
V: TRBV5-1

CDR3: CAISLGAGGDYEQYF
size: once
length: 15
J: TRBJ2-7
V: TRBV10-3

CDR3: CASSWDSSYEQYF
size: -
length: 13
J: TRBJ2-7
V: TRBV5-1

CDR3: CASNTPRQGFPYGYTF
size: -
length: 16
J: TRBJ1-2
V: TRBV5-6

CDR3: CAIGTGGLGYTF
size: -
length: 12
J: TRBJ1-2
V: TRBV24-1

CDR3: CASSQDRSLYEQYF
size: once
length: 14
J: TRBJ2-7
V: TRBV4-1

CDR3: CASSPRLRGLMNTEAFF
size: few
length: 17
J: TRBJ1-1
V: TRBV7-2

CDR3: CASSAGQARETQYF
size: -
length: 14
J: TRBJ2-5
V: TRBV5-4